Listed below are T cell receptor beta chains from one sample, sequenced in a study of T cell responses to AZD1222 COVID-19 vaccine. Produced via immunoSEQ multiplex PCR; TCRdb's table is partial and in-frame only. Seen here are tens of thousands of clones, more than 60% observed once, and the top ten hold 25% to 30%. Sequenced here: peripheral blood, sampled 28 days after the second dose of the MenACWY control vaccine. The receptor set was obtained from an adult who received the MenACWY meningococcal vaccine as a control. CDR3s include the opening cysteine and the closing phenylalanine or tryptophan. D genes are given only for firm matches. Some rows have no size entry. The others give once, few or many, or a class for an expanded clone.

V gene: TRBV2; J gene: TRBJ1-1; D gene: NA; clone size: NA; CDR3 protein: CASSDPLAHGVMF; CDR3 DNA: TGTGCCAGCAGTGACCCCCTGGCCCACGGGGTGATGTTT
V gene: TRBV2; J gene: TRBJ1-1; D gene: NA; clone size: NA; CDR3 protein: CASSEGITGRTEAFF; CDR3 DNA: TGTGCCAGCAGTGAAGGTATTACAGGTCGGACTGAAGCTTTCTTT
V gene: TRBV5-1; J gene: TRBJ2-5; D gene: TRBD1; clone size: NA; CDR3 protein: CASSSTGQTQETQYF; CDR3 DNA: TGCGCCAGCAGCTCGACGGGACAGACACAAGAGACCCAGTACTTC
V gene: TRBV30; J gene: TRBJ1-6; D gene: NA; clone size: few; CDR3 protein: CAWGTSSARDSPLHF; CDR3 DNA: TGTGCCTGGGGGACATCCTCAGCCAGGGATTCACCCCTCCACTTT
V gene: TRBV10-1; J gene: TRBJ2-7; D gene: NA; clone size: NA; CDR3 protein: CASSDGVSYEQYF; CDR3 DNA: TGCGCCAGCAGTGACGGGGTTTCCTACGAGCAGTACTTC
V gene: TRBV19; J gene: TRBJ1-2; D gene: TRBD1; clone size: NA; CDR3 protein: CASSIDRYRDRVNGYTF; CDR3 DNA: TGTGCCAGTAGTATAGATCGGTATCGGGACAGGGTGAATGGCTACACCTTC
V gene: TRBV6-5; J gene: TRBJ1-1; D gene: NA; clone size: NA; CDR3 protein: CASSYSGAGLPEAFF; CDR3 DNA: TGTGCCAGCAGTTACTCAGGGGCAGGGCTTCCTGAAGCTTTCTTT
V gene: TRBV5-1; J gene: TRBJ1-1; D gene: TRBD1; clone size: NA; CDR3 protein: CASSRQGANTEAFF; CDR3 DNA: TGCGCCAGCAGCAGACAGGGGGCTAACACTGAAGCTTTCTTT
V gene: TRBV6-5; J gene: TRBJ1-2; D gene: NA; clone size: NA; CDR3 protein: CASRSQGIGYTF; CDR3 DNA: TGTGCCAGCAGATCCCAGGGGATCGGCTACACCTTC
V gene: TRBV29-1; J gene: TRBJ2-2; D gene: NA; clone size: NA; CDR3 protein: CSVRSIGNTGELFF; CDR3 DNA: TGCAGCGTCCGATCAATCGGGAACACCGGGGAGCTGTTTTTT
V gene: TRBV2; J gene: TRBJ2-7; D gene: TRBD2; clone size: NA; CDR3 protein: CASSGTSGNYEQYF; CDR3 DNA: TGTGCCAGCAGCGGGACTAGCGGGAATTACGAGCAGTACTTC
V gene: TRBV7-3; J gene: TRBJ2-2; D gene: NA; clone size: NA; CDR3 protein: CASSLVAGVANTGELFF; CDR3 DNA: TGTGCCAGCAGCTTAGTAGCAGGCGTCGCGAACACCGGGGAGCTGTTTTTT
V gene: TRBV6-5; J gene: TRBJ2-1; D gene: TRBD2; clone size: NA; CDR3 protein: CASKTSGSSEQFF; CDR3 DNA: TGTGCCAGCAAGACTAGCGGGAGCTCCGAGCAGTTCTTC
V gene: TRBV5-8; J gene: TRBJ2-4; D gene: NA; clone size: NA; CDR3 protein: CASTLGYRAQGAKNIQYF; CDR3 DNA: TGTGCCAGCACCCTTGGCTACAGGGCTCAAGGAGCCAAAAACATTCAGTACTTC
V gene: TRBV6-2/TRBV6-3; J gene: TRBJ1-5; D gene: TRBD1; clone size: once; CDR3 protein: CASSQVGTDYSNQPQHF; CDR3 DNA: TGTGCCAGCAGCCAAGTCGGGACAGATTATAGCAATCAGCCCCAGCATTTT
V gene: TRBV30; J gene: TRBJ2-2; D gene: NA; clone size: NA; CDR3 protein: CAWSILAGELFF; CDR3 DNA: TGTGCCTGGAGTATATTAGCCGGGGAGCTGTTTTTT
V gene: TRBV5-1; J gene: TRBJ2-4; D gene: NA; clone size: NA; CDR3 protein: CASSPRDTGLDIQYF; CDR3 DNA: TGCGCCAGCAGCCCGCGGGACACGGGACTGGACATTCAGTACTTC
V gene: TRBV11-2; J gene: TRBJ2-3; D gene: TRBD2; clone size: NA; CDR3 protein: CASSPGLAGATDTQYF; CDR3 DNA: TGTGCCAGCAGCCCGGGACTAGCGGGAGCCACAGATACGCAGTATTTT
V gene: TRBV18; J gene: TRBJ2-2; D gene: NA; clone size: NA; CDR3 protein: CASSPSGSGELFF; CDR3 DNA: TGTGCCAGCTCACCCTCGGGGTCCGGGGAGCTGTTTTTT
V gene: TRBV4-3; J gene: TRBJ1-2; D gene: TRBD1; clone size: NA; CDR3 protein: CASSQATGGRGYTF; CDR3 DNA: TGCGCCAGCAGCCAAGCTACAGGGGGCCGTGGCTACACCTTC
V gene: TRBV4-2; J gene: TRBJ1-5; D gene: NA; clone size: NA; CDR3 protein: CASSQDPKGHQPQHF; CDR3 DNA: TGTGCCAGCAGCCAAGATCCTAAGGGCCATCAGCCCCAGCATTTT